The text below deals with one T cell receptor beta chain. The antigen this receptor binds is unknown. Base qualities are not recorded, but no much larger clone differs from it by a single base. Whole blood was collected in K2EDTA tubes by collaborating institutions according to the institutions' own protocols. For TCRbeta analysis, collaborator samples were shipped as frozen whole blood, as isolated PBMCs, or as DNA extracted from either sample type. CDR1 is given as KGHSH and CDR2 as LQKENI, both from the germline V gene. Trimming takes 6 bases from V and 8 bases from J, and the germline ends sit 19 bases apart. The CDR3 goes from the cysteine to the phenylalanine over 14 residues. The entry retains the CDR3 DNA only, 42 bases that are in frame from base 1. The sample originates from a study of blood T cell repertoires in COVID-19 (dated by TCRdb to 2020 to 2021). Regarding the study in general: Samples from collaborators originated in the United States, Italy and Spain and spanned both the acute and convalescent phases of COVID-19. The material from the prospective study consisted of cDNA or gDNA derived from T cells, B-cell-depleted T cells, or PBMCs. Subjects who had been exposed to COVID-19, were actively infected with it, or had recovered from it provided the deeply sampled blood TCRbeta repertoires that made up the dataset. The repertoires were released in a freely available public database intended as a resource for research on the immune response to SARS-CoV-2. The samples were drawn from the first 160 participants of the ongoing ImmuneRACE study and from 1,254 subjects provided by 6 global collaborators. Sample metadata almost always included a de-identified subject ID, COVID-19 status, age in years and sex. Where HLA class I and class II types were available, the types were taken from metadata supplied by the sample provider, not from assay-based typing. Broad study findings and their caveats: How much clinical and demographic metadata was included differed by source and by participant, and the metadata was provided uncurated.

TCRbeta CDR3 regions were amplified from genomic DNA using the immunoSEQ Assay, a bias-controlled multiplex PCR. In the original analysis: The number of nucleated cells in each sample was estimated from the amplification of reference gene primers within the assay. To quantify the absolute abundance of each unique TCRbeta CDR3 rearrangement, sequence reads were collapsed and filtered. For each sample, productive Simpson clonality was calculated as the square root of Simpson's diversity index over productive rearrangements. Not all clones reach the TCRdb copy of this immuneACCESS table, which keeps in-frame sequences only. Checked studies attribute under half of the gap to unresolved V genes and leave the rest unexplained. V, J and clone size were drawn from that table, and D and trimming were deduced from the DNA. For this sample there are roughly 40,000 clones; 86% appear just once. The ten largest clonotypes hold approximately 59% of the sample.

Sequencing was performed on peripheral blood. This TCR came from a man in his 70s with acute or convalescent COVID-19. Recombination joined TRBV18 with TRBJ1-2; TRBD1 is possibly the D segment (5 matching bases). The DNA sequence is TGTGCCAGCTCCCTCAGGGAGGGGTCTAGAGGCTACACCTTC. This is translated as CASSLREGSRGYTF.